This TCR beta chain was observed in a study of blood T cells in healthy people across ages. The CDR3 is 16 amino acids. The V gene's germline CDR1 is LGHNA and CDR2 YSLEER. The V gene end was trimmed by 0 bases and the J gene end by 4 bases; junction bases not matched to a gene: 6. A second PCR, run for about 6 to 11 cycles, used a sample-barcoded 5' primer plus a J-beta primer mix. Each cDNA molecule was tagged by a template-switch adaptor that had 12 random nucleotides. Each of the samples gave a minimum of 2.5 million paired-end reads that contained CDR3. TCRdb reprocessed the 5' RACE reads via MiXCR and lists one record per CDR3 protein. The table has about 1.4 million distinct CDR3 sequences, roughly 60% seen once. With respect to this clonotype: Its antigen is currently unknown.

Study conclusions and caveats: Investigators treated diversity estimates from one million T cells as underestimates.

The source of this sequence is a man aged 18 to 30 in good health. The chain employs TRBV4-3 and TRBJ2-1, with 7 bases lining up with TRBD2. The material sequenced was blood. The CDR3 loop reads CASSQESSGHYNEQFF. In nucleotides, the CDR3 is TGCGCCAGCAGCCAAGAATCTAGCGGACATTACAATGAGCAGTTCTTC.